This T cell receptor (beta chain) originates from a study of blood T cells in healthy people across ages. There are 16 residues in the CDR3. V trimming: 4 bases; J trimming: 2 bases; junction bases outside the gene matches: 7. Germline V lookup: CDR1 SNHLY, CDR2 FYNNEI. This clonotype was counted between two and nine times. Sample-barcoded 5' priming and a J-beta primer mix drove a second PCR of 7 to 11 cycles. TCRdb re-called the 5' RACE reads with MiXCR, one entry per CDR3 protein. The sample has approximately 1,100,000 distinct CDR3 sequences; 35% to 55% are singletons. This TCR was sampled from a woman aged 55-69 years in good health. The rearrangement links TRBV2 to TRBJ2-3, with 9 bases matching TRBD2. Sequenced: blood. CDR3: CASSGGTSRSTDTQYF. CDR3 nucleotides: TGTGCCAGCAGTGGGGGGACTAGCCGATCCACAGATACGCAGTATTTT. Filled out from reference TRBV2 and TRBJ2-3, the complete variable domain reads EPEVTQTPSHQVTQMGQEVILRCVPISNHLYFYWYRQILGQKVEFLVSFYNNEISEKSEIFDDQFSVERPDGSNFTLKIRSTKLEDSAMYFCASSGGTSRSTDTQYFGPGTRLTVL.